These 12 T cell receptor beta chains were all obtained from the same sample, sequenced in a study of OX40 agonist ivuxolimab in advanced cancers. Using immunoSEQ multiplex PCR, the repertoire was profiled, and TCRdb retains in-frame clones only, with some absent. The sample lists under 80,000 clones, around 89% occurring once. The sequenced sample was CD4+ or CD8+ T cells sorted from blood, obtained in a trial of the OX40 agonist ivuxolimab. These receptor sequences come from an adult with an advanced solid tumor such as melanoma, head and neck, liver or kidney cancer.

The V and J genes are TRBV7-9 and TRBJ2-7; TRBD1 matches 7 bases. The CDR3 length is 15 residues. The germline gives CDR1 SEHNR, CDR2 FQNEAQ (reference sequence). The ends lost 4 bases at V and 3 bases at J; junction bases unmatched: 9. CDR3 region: CASSSRQGLHYEQYF. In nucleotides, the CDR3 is TGTGCCAGCAGCTCTCGACAGGGCCTACACTACGAGCAGTACTTC.

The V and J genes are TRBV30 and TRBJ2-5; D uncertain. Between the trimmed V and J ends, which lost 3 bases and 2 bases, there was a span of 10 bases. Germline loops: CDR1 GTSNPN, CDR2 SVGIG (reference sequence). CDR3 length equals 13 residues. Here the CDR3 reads CAWRNPGQETQYF. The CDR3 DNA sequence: TGTGCCTGGAGAAATCCCGGTCAAGAGACCCAGTACTTC.

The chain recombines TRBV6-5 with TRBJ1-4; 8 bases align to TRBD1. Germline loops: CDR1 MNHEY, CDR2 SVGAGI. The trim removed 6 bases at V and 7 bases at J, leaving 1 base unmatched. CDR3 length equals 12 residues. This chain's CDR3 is CASRGTGEKLFF. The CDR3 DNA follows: TGTGCCAGCAGGGGGACAGGTGAAAAACTGTTTTTT.

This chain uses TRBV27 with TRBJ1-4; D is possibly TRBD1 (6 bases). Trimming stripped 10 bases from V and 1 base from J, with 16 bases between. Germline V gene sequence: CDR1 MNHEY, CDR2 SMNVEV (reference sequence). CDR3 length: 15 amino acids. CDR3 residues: CATARRGVTNEKLFF. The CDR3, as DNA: TGTGCCACCGCGAGGAGGGGGGTAACTAATGAAAAACTGTTTTTT.

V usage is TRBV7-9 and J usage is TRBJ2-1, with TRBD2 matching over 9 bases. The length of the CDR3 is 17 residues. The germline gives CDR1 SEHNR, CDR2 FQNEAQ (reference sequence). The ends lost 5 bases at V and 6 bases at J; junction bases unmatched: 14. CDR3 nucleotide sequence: TGTGCCAGCAGCCCCGGGGGTTTGGCGGGAGGGCGCAATGAGCAGTTCTTC. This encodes CASSPGGLAGGRNEQFF. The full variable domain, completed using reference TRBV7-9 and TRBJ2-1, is DTGVSQNPRHKITKRGQNVTFRCDPISEHNRLYWYRQTLGQGPEFLTYFQNEAQLEKSRLLSDRFSAERPKGSFSTLEIQRTEQGDSAMYLCASSPGGLAGGRNEQFFGPGTRLTVL.

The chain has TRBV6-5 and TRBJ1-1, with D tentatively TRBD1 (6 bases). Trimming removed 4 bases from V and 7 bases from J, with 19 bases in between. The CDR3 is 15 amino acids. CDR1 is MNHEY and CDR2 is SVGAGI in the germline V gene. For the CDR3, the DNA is TGTGCCAGCAGTTCTTTACGGGGGGCTAAAATTGAAGCTTTCTTT. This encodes CASSSLRGAKIEAFF.

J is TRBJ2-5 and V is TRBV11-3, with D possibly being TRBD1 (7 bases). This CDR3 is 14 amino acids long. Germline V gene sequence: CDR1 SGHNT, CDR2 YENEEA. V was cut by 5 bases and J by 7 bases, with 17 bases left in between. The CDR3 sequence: CASSPRDSPTTQYF. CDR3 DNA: TGTGCCAGCAGCCCGCGGGACAGCCCCACGACCCAGTACTTC.

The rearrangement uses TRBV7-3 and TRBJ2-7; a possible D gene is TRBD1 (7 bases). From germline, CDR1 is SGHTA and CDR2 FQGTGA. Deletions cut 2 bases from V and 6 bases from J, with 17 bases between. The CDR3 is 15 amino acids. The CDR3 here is CASSLDPAQGGEQYF. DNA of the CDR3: TGTGCCAGCAGCTTAGACCCCGCTCAGGGGGGCGAGCAGTACTTC.

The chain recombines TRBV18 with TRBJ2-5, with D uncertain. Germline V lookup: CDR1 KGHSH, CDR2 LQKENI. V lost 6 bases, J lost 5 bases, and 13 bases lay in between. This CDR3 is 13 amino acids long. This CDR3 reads CASSSYPAETQYF. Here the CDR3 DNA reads TGTGCCAGCTCCTCATACCCCGCGGAGACCCAGTACTTC.

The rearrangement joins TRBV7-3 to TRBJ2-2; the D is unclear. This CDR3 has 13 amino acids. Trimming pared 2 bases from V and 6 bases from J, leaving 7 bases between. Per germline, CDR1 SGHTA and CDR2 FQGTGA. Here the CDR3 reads CASSLYRAGELFF. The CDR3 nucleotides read TGTGCCAGCAGCTTATATAGAGCCGGGGAGCTGTTTTTT.

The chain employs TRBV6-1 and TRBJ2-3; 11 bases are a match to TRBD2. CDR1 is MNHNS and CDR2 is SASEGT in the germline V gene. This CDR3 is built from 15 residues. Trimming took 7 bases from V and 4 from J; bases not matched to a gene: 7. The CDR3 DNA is TGTGCCAGCACCAATAGCGGGAGGGCCGCAGATACGCAGTATTTT. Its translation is CASTNSGRAADTQYF.

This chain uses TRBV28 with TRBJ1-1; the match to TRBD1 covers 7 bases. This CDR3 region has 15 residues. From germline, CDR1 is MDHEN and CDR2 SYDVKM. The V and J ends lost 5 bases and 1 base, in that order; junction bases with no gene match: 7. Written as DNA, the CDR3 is TGTGCCAGCAGTGCCCACAGGGGCAGGAACACTGAAGCTTTCTTT. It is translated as CASSAHRGRNTEAFF.